Included here is one TCR beta chain sequence, with context. The PCR ran on 60 Vbeta and 13 Jbeta primers. The method was immunoSEQ multiplex PCR; TCRdb's version includes in-frame clones alone and lacks a portion of them. The sample yields 81,000 or so clones, about three fifths seen once. The length of the CDR3 is 14 residues. The V gene end was trimmed by 6 bases and the J gene end by 4 bases; junction bases not matched to a gene: 8. Germline V gene lookup returns CDR1 MNHEY and CDR2 SMNVEV (reference sequence). These data originate in a study of cytomegalovirus exposure and HLA in healthy donors. This TCR derives from a woman younger than 45 in good health and CMV-seropositive. The sample taken for sequencing was PBMCs. V and J are TRBV27 and TRBJ2-5; 7 nucleotides line up with TRBD1. CDR3 residues: CASSPRQGAETQYF. The CDR3 bases are TGTGCCAGCAGCCCCAGACAGGGAGCAGAGACCCAGTACTTC.